The 4 T cell receptor beta chains below come from one sample, sequenced in a study of cytomegalovirus exposure and HLA in healthy donors. PCR amplification relied on 60 Vbeta primers (plus 13 Jbeta primers). Here immunoSEQ multiplex PCR was the method, and the copy in TCRdb shows in-frame clones only, minus some. Among 150,000 to 200,000 clones listed, roughly 79% were seen once. Material for sequencing was PBMCs. Source of these receptors: a woman aged 40 to 50 in good health and CMV-seronegative.

The chain links TRBV5-1 to TRBJ1-3; 7 nucleotides line up with TRBD1. This CDR3 is 15 amino acids long. V lost 1 base to trimming and J lost 0 bases; unmatched junction nucleotides: 1. From germline, CDR1 is SGHRS and CDR2 YFSETQ. The CDR3 region is CASSLSGGSGNTIYF. The CDR3 nucleotides read TGCGCCAGCAGCTTGTCAGGGGGCTCTGGAAACACCATATATTTT.

The chain uses TRBV5-1 and TRBJ1-2, with 7 bases identical to TRBD1. Per germline, CDR1 SGHRS and CDR2 YFSETQ. The CDR3 runs to 13 residues. V lost 0 bases to trimming and J lost 8 bases; unmatched junction nucleotides: 4. CDR3 nucleotides: TGCGCCAGCAGCTTGGAGGGGGCTTCAGGCTACACCTTC. Translation: CASSLEGASGYTF.

V is TRBV5-1 and J is TRBJ1-2; 8 bases agree with TRBD1. The V segment lost 4 bases and the J segment 3 bases; nucleotides outside the gene matches: 2. The CDR3 has 13 amino acids. Looked up from germline, CDR1 is SGHRS and CDR2 is YFSETQ. The CDR3 region is CASSMDRDYGYTF. The CDR3 DNA follows: TGCGCCAGCAGCATGGACAGGGACTATGGCTACACCTTC. The variable domain in full, completed from reference TRBV5-1 and TRBJ1-2, reads KAGVTQTPRYLIKTRGQQVTLSCSPISGHRSVSWYQQTPGQGLQFLFEYFSETQRNKGNFPGRFSGRQFSNSRSEMNVSTLELGDSALYLCASSMDRDYGYTFGSGTRLTVV.

The chain links TRBV11-3 to TRBJ1-2, with a tentative D call TRBD1 (5 bases). The CDR3 is 13 amino acids. Germline V lookup: CDR1 SGHNT, CDR2 YENEEA. Trimming removed 0 bases at V and 8 bases at J, with 10 bases between. CDR3 region: CASSLEDSRGYTF. DNA of the CDR3: TGTGCCAGCAGCTTAGAAGACAGCCGAGGCTACACCTTC.